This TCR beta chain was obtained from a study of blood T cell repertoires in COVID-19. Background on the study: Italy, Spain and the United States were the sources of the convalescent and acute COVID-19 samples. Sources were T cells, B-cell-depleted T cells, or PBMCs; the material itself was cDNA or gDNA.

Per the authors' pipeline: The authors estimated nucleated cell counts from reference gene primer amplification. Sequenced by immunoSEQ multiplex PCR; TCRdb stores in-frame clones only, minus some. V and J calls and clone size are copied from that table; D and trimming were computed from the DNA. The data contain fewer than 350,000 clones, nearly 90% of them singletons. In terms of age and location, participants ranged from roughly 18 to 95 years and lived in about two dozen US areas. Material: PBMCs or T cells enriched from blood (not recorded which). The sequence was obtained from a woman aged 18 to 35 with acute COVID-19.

This chain's CDR3 is CASILTGTEQFF. The CDR3 bases are TGTGCCAGCATCCTTACGGGAACTGAGCAGTTCTTC. This rearrangement joins TRBV7-8 to TRBJ2-1; TRBD2 might be the D (5 bases). Germline CDR1 reads SGHVS; CDR2 reads FQNEAQ. CDR3 size: 12 residues. Trimming removed 7 bases from V and 9 bases from J, with 13 bases in between.